What follows are 27 T cell receptor beta chains derived from one specimen sequenced in a study of CD8+CD57+ T cells in acquired aplastic anemia. In patients chosen for sequencing, flow cytometry had shown CD8+CD57+ cell expansion. Genomic DNA provided the template from which TCR beta VDJ and CDR3 profiles were obtained. A single record per CDR3 protein comes from TCRdb applying MiXCR to the reads. The table shows some 120,000 distinct CDR3 sequences, with about 40% occurring only once. The specimen sequenced was sorted CD4+, CD8+, or CD8+CD57+ T cells (not recorded which) from PBMCs. These receptors were obtained from a human donor with aplastic anemia.

This clonotype was observed many times. The rearrangement links TRBV7-7 to TRBJ2-1, with D unresolved. Germline V gives CDR1 SSHAT, CDR2 FNYEAQ (reference sequence). Trimming stripped 1 base from V and 3 bases from J, with 13 bases between. The CDR3 covers 16 residues. Here the CDR3 reads CASSLGSQSGYNEQFF. The DNA of the CDR3 is TGTGCCAGCAGCTTAGGGTCGCAATCAGGCTACAATGAGCAGTTCTTC.

This rearrangement joins TRBV5-1 to TRBJ2-5; 10 bases are shared with TRBD2. Looked up from germline, CDR1 is SGHRS and CDR2 is YFSETQ. The CDR3 length is 17 residues. V trimming: 0 bases; J trimming: 2 bases; junction bases outside the gene matches: 7. The CDR3 loop reads CASSLALAGGVQETQYF. In nucleotides, the CDR3 is TGCGCCAGCAGCTTGGCATTAGCGGGGGGAGTGCAAGAGACCCAGTACTTC.

This clonotype was observed many times. The rearrangement uses TRBV2 and TRBJ1-3; 7 bases agree with TRBD1. Germline V CDR1 and CDR2: SNHLY, FYNNEI. CDR3 size: 16 residues. Unmatched junction bases numbered 7, after V lost 5 bases and J lost 0 bases. The CDR3, as DNA: TGTGCCAGCAGTTTGGGACAGCTCTACTCTGGAAACACCATATATTTT. Its protein product is CASSLGQLYSGNTIYF.

This clonotype was seen repeatedly, ten times or more. The rearrangement uses TRBV20-1 and TRBJ2-7; D unresolved. Germline CDR1 is DFQATT and CDR2 is SNEGSKA (reference sequence). The germline V and J ends were trimmed by 0 bases and 4 bases, with 7 bases remaining between them. This CDR3 has 12 residues. DNA of the CDR3: TGCAGTGCTAGAGATATAAATTACGAGCAGTACGTC. Protein sequence: CSARDINYEQYV.

This chain links TRBV6-1 with TRBJ2-7; 8 bases are shared with TRBD2. This CDR3 spans 14 amino acids. The junction had 6 bases not matched to a gene; V was cut back by 6 bases and J by 2 bases. Germline V gives CDR1 MNHNS, CDR2 SASEGT. CDR3 nucleotide sequence: TGTGCCAGCAGGGGAGGACTAGCTCCCTACGAGCAGTACTTC. Translating it yields CASRGGLAPYEQYF.

On this clonotype itself: One end of the junction does not line up with germline, which may come from a read error. This sequence joins TRBV2 and TRBJ1-6, with no clear D. Germline V gene lookup returns CDR1 SNHLY and CDR2 FYNNEI. CDR3 length equals 15 residues. In DNA form, the CDR3 reads TGTGCCAGCAGTGAGATAAGGTCCTCTAATTCACCCCTCCACTTT. It translates to CASSEIRSSNSPLHF.

This clonotype has a count of ten or more. The chain joins TRBV5-1 to TRBJ1-6; no clear D gene. The CDR3 covers 14 residues. Trimming took off 6 bases at V and 7 bases at J, with 14 bases between the two ends. Germline V CDR1 and CDR2: SGHRS, YFSETQ. In nucleotides, the CDR3 is TGCGCCAGCACCACTCTGGTGGGGAATTCACCCCTCCACTTT. This sequence encodes CASTTLVGNSPLHF. The entire variable domain, with the rest obtained from reference TRBV5-1 and TRBJ1-6, is as follows: KAGVTQTPRYLIKTRGQQVTLSCSPISGHRSVSWYQQTPGQGLQFLFEYFSETQRNKGNFPGRFSGRQFSNSRSEMNVSTLELGDSALYLCASTTLVGNSPLHFGNGTRLTVT.

J is TRBJ2-6 and V is TRBV25-1; the D is unclear. Germline CDR1 and CDR2: MGHDK and SYGVNS. The germline V and J ends were trimmed by 0 bases and 0 bases, with 3 bases remaining between them. CDR3 length equals 15 residues. CDR3 sequence: CASSEYLSGANVLTF. The DNA for the CDR3 is TGTGCCAGCAGTGAATATCTCTCTGGGGCCAACGTCCTGACTTTC.

The chain recombines TRBV5-1 with TRBJ1-1, with 7 bases identical to TRBD1. Per the germline V gene, CDR1 is SGHRS and CDR2 is YFSETQ. The CDR3 totals 16 residues. V gave up 0 bases and J gave up 3 bases; unmatched junction bases: 8. In nucleotides, the CDR3 is TGCGCCAGCAGCTTGGTAGGGGGCATACCGGACACTGAAGCTTTCTTT. This encodes CASSLVGGIPDTEAFF.

This sequence joins TRBV19 and TRBJ2-2; D ambiguous. The CDR3 length is 15 residues. Trimming removed 3 bases from V and 0 bases from J, with 8 bases in between. Germline V lookup: CDR1 LNHDA, CDR2 SQIVND (reference sequence). Here the CDR3 DNA reads TGTGCCAGTAGTATTGTAACAGCGAACACCGGGGAGCTGTTTTTT. It translates to CASSIVTANTGELFF.

The chain carries TRBV6-1 and TRBJ1-1, with D possibly matching TRBD1 (5 bases). The CDR3 totals 11 residues. In germline, CDR1 is MNHNS, CDR2 SASEGT. Trimming stripped 3 bases from V and 10 bases from J, with 9 bases between. The CDR3 is CASSDGGRAFF. The CDR3 DNA follows: TGTGCCAGCAGTGACGGGGGACGAGCTTTCTTT.

This clonotype occurred a few times. CDR3: CASSVWNEQFF. CDR3 in DNA: TGCGCCAGCAGTGTCTGGAATGAGCAGTTCTTC. The chain is built from TRBV10-2 and TRBJ2-1; D gene uncertain. The CDR3 covers 11 residues. Trimming pared 4 bases from V and 7 bases from J, leaving 5 bases between. Germline assignment: CDR1 WSHSY and CDR2 SAAADI.

The CDR3 spells CASSQVHRVGTEAFF. DNA for the CDR3: TGCGCCAGCAGCCAGGTACACAGGGTAGGTACTGAAGCTTTCTTT. This chain connects TRBV4-3 to TRBJ1-1, with D possibly being TRBD1 (6 bases). The CDR3 length is 15 residues. Germline V CDR1 and CDR2: LGHNA, YSLEER. Trimming left V 3 bases short and J 5 bases short, with 16 bases between.

This clonotype was recorded at least ten times. This chain joins TRBV6-4 and TRBJ2-3, with D possibly matching TRBD1 (5 bases). V was cut by 3 bases and J by 2 bases, with 9 bases left in between. The CDR3 spans 14 residues. CDR1 MRHNA and CDR2 SNTAGT come from the germline V gene. CDR3 in amino acids: CASSEGPHTDTQYF. DNA for the CDR3: TGTGCCAGCAGTGAGGGGCCGCACACAGATACGCAGTATTTT.

This clonotype was picked up a small number of times. The chain links TRBV29-1 to TRBJ2-7, with D possibly matching TRBD2 (6 bases). V was shortened by 3 bases and J by 3 bases, with 21 bases between the two germline ends. The CDR3 extends over 16 amino acids. The germline V gene has CDR1 SQVTM and CDR2 ANQGSEA. CDR3 DNA: TGCAGCGTTGAGATTGGGGGGTCAGGAAAAGACTACGAGCAGTACTTC. Encoded protein: CSVEIGGSGKDYEQYF.

This clonotype was seen ten or more times. V and J are TRBV2 and TRBJ2-4, with 11 nucleotides matching TRBD2. The germline CDR1 and CDR2 sequences are SNHLY and FYNNEI. The CDR3 extends over 14 amino acids. The V segment lost 5 bases and the J segment 7 bases; nucleotides outside the gene matches: 4. CDR3 bases: TGTGCCAGCAGTCTAGCGGGGGGACGTAACATTCAGTACTTC. It codes for CASSLAGGRNIQYF.

CDR3 in DNA: TGTGCCAGCAGCCAAGTAGGGGAAGAGACCCAGTACTTC. Translated, it gives CASSQVGEETQYF. The rearrangement uses TRBV4-2 and TRBJ2-5; D may be TRBD1 (5 bases). Trimming shortened V by 1 base and J by 3 bases, and 6 bases separated the two germline ends. This CDR3 is 13 amino acids long. CDR1 LGHNA and CDR2 YNFKEQ come from the germline V gene.

There are many counts of this clonotype. The chain couples TRBV4-1 to TRBJ2-5, with 8 bases lining up with TRBD1. Germline CDR1 is MGHRA and CDR2 is YSYEKL. Trimming took 3 bases from V and 7 from J; bases not matched to a gene: 13. This CDR3 contains 16 residues. CDR3 nucleotides: TGCGCCAGCAGCCAGGTCCGCGGACAGGGCGGTGGGACCCAGTACTTC. Protein: CASSQVRGQGGGTQYF.

As for this clonotype: This clone may be a read error of a much larger clone one base away. The conserved final phenylalanine or tryptophan is absent from the CDR3, which likely points to a read error. The chain carries TRBV5-4 and TRBJ1-3, with TRBD1 matching 7 bases. Trimming at V came to 4 bases and at J to 2 bases, leaving 9 bases not matched to a gene. The CDR3 extends over 16 amino acids. The germline gives CDR1 SGHNT, CDR2 YYREEE (reference sequence). CDR3 in DNA: TGTGCCAGCAGCATAGACAGGGAATGGCCTGGAAACACCATATATCTT. It codes for CASSIDREWPGNTIYL.

The chain links TRBV10-3 to TRBJ2-7; D is unclear. The V end lost 3 bases, the J end lost 5 bases, and 11 bases lay between the germline ends. CDR1 is ENHRY and CDR2 is SYGVKD in the germline V gene. This CDR3 region has 13 residues. CDR3 protein: CAISDKNGNEQYF. CDR3 coding DNA: TGTGCCATCAGTGACAAAAACGGCAACGAGCAGTACTTC.

The gene calls are TRBV9 and TRBJ2-1; D is undetermined. Per germline, CDR1 SGDLS and CDR2 YYNGEE. The CDR3 runs to 11 residues. V dropped 3 bases and J dropped 7 bases, with 5 bases sitting between them. CDR3 amino acids: CASSGRNEQFF. DNA of the CDR3: TGTGCCAGCAGCGGAAGGAATGAGCAGTTCTTC.

Many counts were recorded for this clonotype. The chain combines TRBV20-1 with TRBJ1-1; 10 bases line up with TRBD1. The CDR3 loop spans 14 amino acids. Germline assignment: CDR1 DFQATT and CDR2 SNEGSKA (reference sequence). Losses at the gene ends were 1 base for V and 5 bases for J; bases not matched to a gene: 4. The DNA of the CDR3 is TGCAGTGCTAGAGGACAGGGGGCAAAGACTGAAGCTTTCTTT. Amino acids: CSARGQGAKTEAFF.

This clonotype was found a few times. The CDR3: CASSLKTNADTQYF. Here the CDR3 DNA reads TGTGCCAGCAGCTTAAAGACCAACGCAGATACGCAGTATTTT. The chain recombines TRBV11-2 with TRBJ2-3, with D hard to call. Trimming left V 2 bases short and J 4 bases short, with 10 bases between. Germline CDR1 and CDR2: SGHAT and FQNNGV. This CDR3 spans 14 amino acids.

A few counts support this clonotype. V gene TRBV4-2 combines with J gene TRBJ1-4; the D gene is possibly TRBD1 (6 bases). V was trimmed by 1 base and J by 8 bases, leaving 11 bases between them. CDR3 length: 14 residues. Germline V gene lookup returns CDR1 LGHNA and CDR2 YNFKEQ. CDR3 residues: CASSQVGGLEKLFF. The CDR3 bases are TGTGCCAGCAGCCAAGTTGGGGGGCTGGAAAAACTGTTTTTT.

This chain uses TRBV15 with TRBJ1-3; D gene ambiguous. V lost 0 bases, J lost 9 bases, and 6 bases lay in between. The CDR3 consists of 12 residues. CDR1 and CDR2 from the germline V gene are LNHNV and YYDKDF (reference sequence). The CDR3 DNA reads as TGTGCCACCAGCAGAGATTTAATCACCATATATTTT. Translation gives CATSRDLITIYF.

About this clonotype: Being one base from a much bigger clone, this may be a read error. This chain connects TRBV6-5 to TRBJ2-7; D is ambiguous. This CDR3 is built from 11 residues. Trimming removed 3 bases from V and 8 bases from J, with 8 bases in between. The germline gives CDR1 MNHEY, CDR2 SVGAGI. CDR3 residues: CASSYRYKQYF. For the CDR3, the DNA is TGTGCCAGCAGTTATCGTTACAAGCAGTACTTC.

The chain carries TRBV9 and TRBJ1-6; D not resolved. CDR3 size: 18 residues. V lost 4 bases to trimming and J lost 0 bases, with 17 bases between them. Per germline, CDR1 SGDLS and CDR2 YYNGEE. The chain's CDR3 is CASSQNRLISSYNSPLHF. The CDR3, as DNA: TGTGCCAGCAGCCAAAACCGCCTCATAAGCTCCTATAATTCACCCCTCCACTTT.